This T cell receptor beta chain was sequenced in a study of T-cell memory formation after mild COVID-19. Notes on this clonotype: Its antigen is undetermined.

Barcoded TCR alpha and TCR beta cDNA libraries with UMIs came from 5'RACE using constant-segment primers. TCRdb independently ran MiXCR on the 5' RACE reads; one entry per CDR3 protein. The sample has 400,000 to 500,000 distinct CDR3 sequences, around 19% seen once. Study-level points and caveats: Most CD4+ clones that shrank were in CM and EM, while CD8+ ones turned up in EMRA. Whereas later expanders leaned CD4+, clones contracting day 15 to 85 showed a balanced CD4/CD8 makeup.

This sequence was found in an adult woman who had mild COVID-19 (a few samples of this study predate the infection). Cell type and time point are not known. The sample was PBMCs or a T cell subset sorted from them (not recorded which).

CDR3 in amino acids: CASSQDQTGGSGEQFF. CDR3 nucleotides: TGTGCCAGCAGCCAAGATCAGACCGGGGGGAGCGGTGAGCAGTTCTTC. The chain uses TRBV4-2 and TRBJ2-1, with 7 bases that match TRBD2. The CDR3 totals 16 residues. J was trimmed by 9 bases and V by 0 bases; bases with no gene match: 11. Germline values: CDR1 LGHNA, CDR2 YNFKEQ.